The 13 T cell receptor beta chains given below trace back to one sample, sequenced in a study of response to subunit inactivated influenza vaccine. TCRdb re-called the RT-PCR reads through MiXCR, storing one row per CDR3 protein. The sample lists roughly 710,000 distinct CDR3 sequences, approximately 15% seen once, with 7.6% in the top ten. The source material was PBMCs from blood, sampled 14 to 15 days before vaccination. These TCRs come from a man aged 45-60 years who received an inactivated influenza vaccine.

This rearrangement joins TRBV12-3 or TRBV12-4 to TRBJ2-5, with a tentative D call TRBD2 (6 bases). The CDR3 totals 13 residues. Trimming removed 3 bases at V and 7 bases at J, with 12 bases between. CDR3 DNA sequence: TGTGCCAGCAGTTTTAGGCAGGAGGGGACCCAGTACTTC. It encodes CASSFRQEGTQYF.

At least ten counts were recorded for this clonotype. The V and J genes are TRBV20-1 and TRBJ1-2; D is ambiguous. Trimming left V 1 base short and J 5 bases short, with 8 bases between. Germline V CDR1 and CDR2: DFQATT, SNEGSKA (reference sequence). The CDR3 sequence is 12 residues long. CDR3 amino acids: CSARGVGYGYTF. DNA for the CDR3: TGCAGTGCTAGAGGGGTAGGATATGGCTACACCTTC.

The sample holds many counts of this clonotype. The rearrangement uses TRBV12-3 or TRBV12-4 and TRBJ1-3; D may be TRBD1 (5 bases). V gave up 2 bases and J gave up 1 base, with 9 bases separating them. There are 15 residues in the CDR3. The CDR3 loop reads CASSLWGLSGNTIYF. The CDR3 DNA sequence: TGTGCCAGCAGTTTATGGGGCCTGTCTGGAAACACCATATATTTT.

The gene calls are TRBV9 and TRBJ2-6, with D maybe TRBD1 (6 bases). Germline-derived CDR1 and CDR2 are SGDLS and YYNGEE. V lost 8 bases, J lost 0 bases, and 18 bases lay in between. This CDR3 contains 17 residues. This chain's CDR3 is CASHRQASPSGANVLTF. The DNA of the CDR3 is TGTGCCAGTCACCGACAGGCCTCGCCCTCTGGGGCCAACGTCCTGACTTTC.

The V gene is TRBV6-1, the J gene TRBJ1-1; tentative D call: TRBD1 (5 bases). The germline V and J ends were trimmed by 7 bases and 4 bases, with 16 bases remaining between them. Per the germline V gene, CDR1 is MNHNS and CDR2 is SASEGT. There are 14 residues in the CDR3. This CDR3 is CASKKGPLGTEAFF. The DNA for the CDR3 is TGTGCCAGCAAGAAGGGACCGTTGGGCACTGAAGCTTTCTTT.

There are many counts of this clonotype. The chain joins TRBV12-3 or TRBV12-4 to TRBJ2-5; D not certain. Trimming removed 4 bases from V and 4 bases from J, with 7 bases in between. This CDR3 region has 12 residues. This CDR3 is CASSWGPETQYF. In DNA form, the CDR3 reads TGTGCCAGCAGTTGGGGTCCAGAGACCCAGTACTTC.

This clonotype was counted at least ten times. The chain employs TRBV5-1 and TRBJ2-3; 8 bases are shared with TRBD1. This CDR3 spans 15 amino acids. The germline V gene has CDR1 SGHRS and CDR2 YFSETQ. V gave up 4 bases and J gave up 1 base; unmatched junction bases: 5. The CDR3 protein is CASSEGQARTDTQYF. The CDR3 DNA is TGCGCCAGCAGCGAGGGACAGGCCCGCACAGATACGCAGTATTTT.

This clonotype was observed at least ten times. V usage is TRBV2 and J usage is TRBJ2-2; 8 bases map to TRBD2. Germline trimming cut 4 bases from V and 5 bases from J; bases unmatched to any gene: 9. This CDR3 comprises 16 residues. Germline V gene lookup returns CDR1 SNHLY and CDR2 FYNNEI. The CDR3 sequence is CASSGPGLGVTGELFF. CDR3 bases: TGTGCCAGCAGTGGCCCGGGACTAGGCGTTACCGGGGAGCTGTTTTTT.

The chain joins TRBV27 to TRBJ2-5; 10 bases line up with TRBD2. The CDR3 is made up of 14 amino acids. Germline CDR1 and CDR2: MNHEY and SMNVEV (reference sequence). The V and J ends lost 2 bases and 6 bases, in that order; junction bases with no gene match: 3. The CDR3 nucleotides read TGTGCCAGCAGTTTAGGACTAGCGGTTAAGACCCAGTACTTC. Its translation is CASSLGLAVKTQYF.

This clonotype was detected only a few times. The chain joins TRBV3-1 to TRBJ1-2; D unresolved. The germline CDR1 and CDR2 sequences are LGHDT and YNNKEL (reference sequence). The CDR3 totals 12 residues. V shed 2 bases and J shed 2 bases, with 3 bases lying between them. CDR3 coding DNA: TGTGCCAGCAGCCAATACAACTATGGCTACACCTTC. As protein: CASSQYNYGYTF.

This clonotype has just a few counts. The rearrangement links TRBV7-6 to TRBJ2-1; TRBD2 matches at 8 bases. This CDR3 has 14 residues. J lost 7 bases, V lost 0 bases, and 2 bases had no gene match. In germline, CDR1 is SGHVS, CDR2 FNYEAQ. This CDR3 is CASSLAPGGNEQFF. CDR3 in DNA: TGTGCCAGCAGCTTAGCTCCGGGGGGGAATGAGCAGTTCTTC.

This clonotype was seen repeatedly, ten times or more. The CDR3 here is CASSSQGVFGQGYTF. The CDR3 coding sequence is TGTGCCAGCAGTTCCCAAGGGGTATTTGGGCAGGGCTACACCTTC. This chain uses TRBV12-3 or TRBV12-4 with TRBJ1-2; maybe TRBD1 (5 bases). V was cut by 4 bases and J by 8 bases, with 20 bases left in between. The CDR3 covers 15 residues.

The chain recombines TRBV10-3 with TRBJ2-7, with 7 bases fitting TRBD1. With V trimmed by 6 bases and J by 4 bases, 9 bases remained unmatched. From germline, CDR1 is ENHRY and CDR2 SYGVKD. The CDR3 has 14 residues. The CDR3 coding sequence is TGTGCCATCAGGACCGGGACAGCTCTTTACGAGCAGTACTTC. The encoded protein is CAIRTGTALYEQYF.